Listed below are T cell receptor beta chains from one sample, sequenced in a study of blood T cell repertoires in COVID-19. Data came from immunoSEQ multiplex PCR; TCRdb stores just in-frame clones and leaves some out. Among 45,000 to 65,000 clones listed, roughly 90% were seen once. Input material: peripheral blood. The receptors originated from a human donor in a cohort sampled during active COVID-19. CDR3s include the opening cysteine and the closing phenylalanine or tryptophan. Each record gives: J gene, D gene, V gene, clone size, CDR3 protein, CDR3 DNA. The D gene is left open where the match is weak. Rows may omit the clone size; those that give it use once, few, many or a size class.

j_gene: TRBJ1-2
d_gene: NA
v_gene: TRBV4-3
abundance: NA
CDR3aa: CASSQDQYYGYTF
CDR3nt: TGCGCCAGCAGCCAAGATCAGTATTATGGCTACACCTTC

j_gene: TRBJ2-6
d_gene: TRBD1
v_gene: TRBV6-2/TRBV6-3
abundance: NA
CDR3aa: CASSYPATGGRSGANVLTF
CDR3nt: TGTGCCAGCAGTTACCCCGCGACAGGGGGCCGGTCTGGGGCCAACGTCCTGACTTTC

j_gene: TRBJ1-6
d_gene: NA
v_gene: TRBV5-5
abundance: NA
CDR3aa: CASAAGTSPLHF
CDR3nt: TGTGCCAGCGCGGCAGGGACATCACCCCTCCACTTT

j_gene: TRBJ2-7
d_gene: TRBD1
v_gene: TRBV11-2
abundance: NA
CDR3aa: CASSWGQFYEQYF
CDR3nt: TGTGCCAGCAGCTGGGGACAGTTCTACGAGCAGTACTTC

j_gene: TRBJ2-1
d_gene: NA
v_gene: TRBV11-2
abundance: NA
CDR3aa: CASTPWGVAASYNEQFF
CDR3nt: TGTGCCAGCACCCCATGGGGAGTTGCGGCCTCCTACAATGAGCAGTTCTTC

j_gene: TRBJ2-1
d_gene: NA
v_gene: TRBV7-2
abundance: NA
CDR3aa: CASSLREGEVYEQFF
CDR3nt: TGTGCCAGCAGCCTCAGGGAGGGGGAGGTCTATGAGCAGTTCTTC

j_gene: TRBJ2-7
d_gene: TRBD1
v_gene: TRBV5-1
abundance: NA
CDR3aa: CASSRTGGSYEQYF
CDR3nt: TGCGCCAGCAGCAGGACAGGGGGCTCCTACGAGCAGTACTTC

j_gene: TRBJ2-1
d_gene: TRBD2
v_gene: TRBV4-2
abundance: NA
CDR3aa: CASSPPGLAGGNEQFF
CDR3nt: TGTGCCAGCAGCCCCCCTGGACTAGCGGGGGGGAATGAGCAGTTCTTC

j_gene: TRBJ2-5
d_gene: TRBD1
v_gene: TRBV5-4
abundance: NA
CDR3aa: CASKGTVQETQYF
CDR3nt: TGTGCCAGCAAGGGGACAGTACAAGAGACCCAGTACTTC

j_gene: TRBJ1-4
d_gene: NA
v_gene: TRBV10-2
abundance: NA
CDR3aa: CASRGGPGEKLFF
CDR3nt: TGCGCCAGCAGGGGAGGACCGGGGGAAAAACTGTTTTTT

j_gene: TRBJ2-5
d_gene: NA
v_gene: TRBV10-3
abundance: NA
CDR3aa: CAISEPSAQETQYF
CDR3nt: TGTGCCATCAGTGAACCTAGCGCACAAGAGACCCAGTACTTC

j_gene: TRBJ2-7
d_gene: NA
v_gene: TRBV6-5
abundance: NA
CDR3aa: CASSYSEGAYEQYF
CDR3nt: TGTGCCAGCAGTTACTCGGAAGGGGCCTACGAGCAGTACTTC

j_gene: TRBJ2-7
d_gene: TRBD1
v_gene: TRBV5-6
abundance: once
CDR3aa: CASSLAGDRVSYEQYF
CDR3nt: TGTGCCAGCAGCTTGGCCGGTGACAGGGTCAGCTACGAGCAGTACTTC

j_gene: TRBJ2-3
d_gene: NA
v_gene: TRBV10-1
abundance: NA
CDR3aa: CASAEASRPPDTQYF
CDR3nt: TGCGCCAGCGCGGAGGCCAGCCGACCTCCAGATACGCAGTATTTT

j_gene: TRBJ1-5
d_gene: NA
v_gene: TRBV7-6
abundance: NA
CDR3aa: CASSLGGGFNQPQHF
CDR3nt: TGTGCCAGCAGCTTAGGGGGGGGTTTTAATCAGCCCCAGCATTTT

j_gene: TRBJ2-3
d_gene: NA
v_gene: TRBV20-1
abundance: once
CDR3aa: CSASRPRKDTQYF
CDR3nt: TGCAGTGCTAGTCGTCCTAGGAAAGATACGCAGTATTTT

j_gene: TRBJ1-1
d_gene: TRBD1
v_gene: TRBV5-6
abundance: NA
CDR3aa: CASSFRGLMNTEAFF
CDR3nt: TGTGCCAGCAGCTTTAGGGGGCTAATGAACACTGAAGCTTTCTTT

j_gene: TRBJ2-5
d_gene: NA
v_gene: TRBV7-9
abundance: once
CDR3aa: CASSLASSLKETQYF
CDR3nt: TGTGCCAGCAGCTTAGCTTCTAGCCTTAAAGAGACCCAGTACTTC

j_gene: TRBJ2-3
d_gene: TRBD2
v_gene: TRBV18
abundance: NA
CDR3aa: CASSQRIGTSASTDTQYF
CDR3nt: TGTGCCAGCTCACAACGGATCGGGACTAGCGCTAGCACAGATACGCAGTATTTT

j_gene: TRBJ1-4
d_gene: TRBD1
v_gene: TRBV28
abundance: NA
CDR3aa: CASSFFVTGGTEKLFF
CDR3nt: TGTGCCAGCAGTTTTTTTGTTACAGGGGGCACCGAAAAACTGTTTTTT

j_gene: TRBJ1-5
d_gene: TRBD1
v_gene: TRBV5-1
abundance: NA
CDR3aa: CAINSTGVNNQPQHF
CDR3nt: TGCGCCATTAATTCCACAGGGGTCAACAATCAGCCCCAGCATTTT

j_gene: TRBJ1-1
d_gene: NA
v_gene: TRBV7-9
abundance: NA
CDR3aa: CASSSQGNTEAFF
CDR3nt: TGTGCCAGCAGCTCACAGGGGAACACTGAAGCTTTCTTT

j_gene: TRBJ2-5
d_gene: TRBD2
v_gene: TRBV9
abundance: NA
CDR3aa: CASSVATGGVYGQETQYF
CDR3nt: TGTGCCAGCAGCGTAGCTACCGGGGGGGTTTATGGCCAAGAGACCCAGTACTTC

j_gene: TRBJ2-1
d_gene: NA
v_gene: TRBV21-1
abundance: NA
CDR3aa: CASSKIGDRSTRDVQFF
CDR3nt: TGTGCCAGCAGCAAAATTGGGGACAGATCTACGAGGGATGTGCAGTTCTTC

j_gene: TRBJ2-3
d_gene: TRBD1
v_gene: TRBV19
abundance: NA
CDR3aa: CASSIWGGSRQGRSTDTQYF
CDR3nt: TGTGCCAGTAGTATATGGGGAGGTTCTCGACAGGGGCGAAGCACAGATACGCAGTATTTT